Sequencing of this TCR beta chain was carried out in a study of Tregs in tolerant kidney transplant recipients. Produced via immunoSEQ multiplex PCR; TCRdb's table is partial and in-frame only. The table includes roughly 68,000 clones, 84% detected once. Study-wide findings and caveats: Tregs expanded with activated donor B cells seemed most donor-specific.

The V gene end was trimmed by 2 bases and the J gene end by 0 bases; junction bases not matched to a gene: 4. This CDR3 contains 17 residues. CDR1 and CDR2 from the germline V gene are MRHNA and SNTAGT. The table lists this clone with many counts. Its target is unknown. This chain links TRBV6-4 with TRBJ1-5; the match to TRBD1 covers 10 bases. The source of this sequence is a human donor in good health. Sequencing was done on a sample of CD4+ T cells from blood. Here the CDR3 reads CASSDGGQGYSNQPQHF. DNA for the CDR3: TGTGCCAGCAGTGACGGGGGACAGGGGTATAGCAATCAGCCCCAGCATTTT.